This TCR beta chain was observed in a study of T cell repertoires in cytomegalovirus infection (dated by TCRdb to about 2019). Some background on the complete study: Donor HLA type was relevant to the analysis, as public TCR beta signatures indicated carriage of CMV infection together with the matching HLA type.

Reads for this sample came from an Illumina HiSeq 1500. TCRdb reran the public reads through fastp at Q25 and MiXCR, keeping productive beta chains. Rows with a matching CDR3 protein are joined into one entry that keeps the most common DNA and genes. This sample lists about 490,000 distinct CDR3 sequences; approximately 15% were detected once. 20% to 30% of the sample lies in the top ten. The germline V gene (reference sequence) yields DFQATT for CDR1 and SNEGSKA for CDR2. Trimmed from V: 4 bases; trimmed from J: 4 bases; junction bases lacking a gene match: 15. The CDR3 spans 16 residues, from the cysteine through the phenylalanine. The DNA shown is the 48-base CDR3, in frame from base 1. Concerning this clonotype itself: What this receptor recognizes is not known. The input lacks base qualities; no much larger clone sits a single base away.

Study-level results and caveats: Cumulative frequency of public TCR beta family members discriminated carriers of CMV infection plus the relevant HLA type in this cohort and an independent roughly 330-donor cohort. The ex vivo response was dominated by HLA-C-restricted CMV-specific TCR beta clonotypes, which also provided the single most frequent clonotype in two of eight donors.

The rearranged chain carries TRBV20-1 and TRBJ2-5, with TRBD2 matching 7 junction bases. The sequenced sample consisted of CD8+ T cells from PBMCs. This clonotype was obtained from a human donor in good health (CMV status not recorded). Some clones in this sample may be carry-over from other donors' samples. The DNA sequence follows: TGCAGTGCTAAACTACGTAGTGGGGGGGGGGGAGAGACCCAGTACTTC. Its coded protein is CSAKLRSGGGGETQYF.